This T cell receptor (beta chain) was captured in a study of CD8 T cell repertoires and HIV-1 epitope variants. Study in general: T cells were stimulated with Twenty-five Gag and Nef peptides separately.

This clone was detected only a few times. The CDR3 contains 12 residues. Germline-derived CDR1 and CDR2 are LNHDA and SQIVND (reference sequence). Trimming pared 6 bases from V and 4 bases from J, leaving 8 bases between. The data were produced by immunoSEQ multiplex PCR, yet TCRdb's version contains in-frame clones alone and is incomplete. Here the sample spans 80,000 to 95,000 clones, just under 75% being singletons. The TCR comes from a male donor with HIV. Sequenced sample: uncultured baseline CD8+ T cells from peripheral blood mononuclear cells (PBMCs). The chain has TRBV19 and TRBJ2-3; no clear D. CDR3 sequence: CASSLAADTQYF. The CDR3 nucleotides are TGTGCCAGTAGCTTGGCGGCAGATACGCAGTATTTT. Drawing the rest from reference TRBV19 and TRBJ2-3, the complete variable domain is DGGITQSPKYLFRKEGQNVTLSCEQNLNHDAMYWYRQDPGQGLRLIYYSQIVNDFQKGDIAEGYSVSREKKESFPLTVTSAQKNPTAFYLCASSLAADTQYFGPGTRLTVL.